The present entry profiles one T cell receptor beta chain with its context. The sample originates from a study of blood T cell repertoires in COVID-19. Across the study: Specimens from acute and convalescent COVID-19 originated in the United States, Italy and Spain. PBMCs, B-cell-depleted T cells, or T cells provided the cDNA or gDNA that made up the material.

Authors' methods: Estimated nucleated cell counts came from reference gene primer amplification. Profiled with immunoSEQ multiplex PCR; TCRdb holds only in-frame clones, not every one. V and J calls plus clone size are reproduced from that table; the DNA served to infer D and trimming. The table records more than 300,000 clones, roughly 89% of them present only once. Germline V gives CDR1 MNHEY, CDR2 SMNVEV (reference sequence). This CDR3 region has 15 residues. Trimming removed 9 bases from V and 0 bases from J; junction bases left unmatched: 9. Seattle patients were enrolled during active infection and followed longitudinally.

The TCR was taken from a woman aged 40 to 50 with COVID-19, enrolled during active disease. The sequenced material came from peripheral blood. The rearrangement uses TRBV27 and TRBJ2-7, with 9 bases aligning to TRBD1. As DNA, the CDR3 is TGTGCCAGTAAACCGGGACAGGGAAACTCCTACGAGCAGTACTTC. This encodes CASKPGQGNSYEQYF.